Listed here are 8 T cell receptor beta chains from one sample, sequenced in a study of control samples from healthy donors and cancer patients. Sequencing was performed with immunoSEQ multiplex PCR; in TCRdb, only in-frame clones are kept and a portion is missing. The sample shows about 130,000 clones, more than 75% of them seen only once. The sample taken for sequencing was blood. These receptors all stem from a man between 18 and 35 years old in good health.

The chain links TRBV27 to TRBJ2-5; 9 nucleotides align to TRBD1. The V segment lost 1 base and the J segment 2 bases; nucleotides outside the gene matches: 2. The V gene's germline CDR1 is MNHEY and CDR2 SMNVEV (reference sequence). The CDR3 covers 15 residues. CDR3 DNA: TGTGCCAGCAGTTTATGGACAGGGGCTCAAGAGACCCAGTACTTC. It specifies CASSLWTGAQETQYF.

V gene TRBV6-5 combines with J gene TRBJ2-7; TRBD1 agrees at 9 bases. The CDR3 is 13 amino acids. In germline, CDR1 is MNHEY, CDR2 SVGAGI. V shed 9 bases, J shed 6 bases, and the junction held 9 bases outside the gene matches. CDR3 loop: CARSRDRVSEQYF. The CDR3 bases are TGTGCCAGGTCCCGGGACAGGGTCTCCGAGCAGTACTTC.

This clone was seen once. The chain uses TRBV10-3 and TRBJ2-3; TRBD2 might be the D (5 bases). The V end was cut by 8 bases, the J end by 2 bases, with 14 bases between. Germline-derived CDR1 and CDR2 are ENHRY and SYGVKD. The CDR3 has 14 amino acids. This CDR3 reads CAILEGGFTDTQYF. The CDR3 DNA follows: TGTGCCATCCTTGAGGGCGGGTTCACAGATACGCAGTATTTT.

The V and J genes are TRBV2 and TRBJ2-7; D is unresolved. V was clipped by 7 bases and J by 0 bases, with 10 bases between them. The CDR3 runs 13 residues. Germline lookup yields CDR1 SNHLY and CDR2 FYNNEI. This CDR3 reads CASTRDFSYEQYF. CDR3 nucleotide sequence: TGTGCCAGCACGAGAGACTTCTCCTACGAGCAGTACTTC.

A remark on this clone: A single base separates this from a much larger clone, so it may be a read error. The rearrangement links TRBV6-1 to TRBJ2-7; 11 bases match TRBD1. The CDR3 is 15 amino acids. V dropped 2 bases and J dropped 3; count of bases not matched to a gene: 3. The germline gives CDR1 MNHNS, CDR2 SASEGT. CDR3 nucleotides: TGTGCCAGCAGTGAAACCGGGACAGGGGGCTACGAGCAGTACTTC. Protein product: CASSETGTGGYEQYF.

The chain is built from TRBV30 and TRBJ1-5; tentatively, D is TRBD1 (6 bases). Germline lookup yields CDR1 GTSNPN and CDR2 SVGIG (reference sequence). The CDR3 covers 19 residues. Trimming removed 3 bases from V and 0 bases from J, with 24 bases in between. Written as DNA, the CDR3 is TGTGCCTGGAGCCCAAGGGGCCGGGGGCCTGCATATAGCAATCAGCCCCAGCATTTT. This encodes CAWSPRGRGPAYSNQPQHF.

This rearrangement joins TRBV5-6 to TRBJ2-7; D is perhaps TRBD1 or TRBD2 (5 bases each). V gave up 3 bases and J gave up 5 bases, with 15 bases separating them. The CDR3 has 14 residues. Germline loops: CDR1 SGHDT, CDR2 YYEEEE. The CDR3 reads CASSSGTPRNEQYF. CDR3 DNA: TGTGCCAGCAGCTCCGGGACCCCGCGGAACGAGCAGTACTTC.

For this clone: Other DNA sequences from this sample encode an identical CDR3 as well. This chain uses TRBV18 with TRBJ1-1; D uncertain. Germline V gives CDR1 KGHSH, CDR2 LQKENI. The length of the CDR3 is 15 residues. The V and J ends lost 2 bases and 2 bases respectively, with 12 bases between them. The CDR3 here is CASSPGAQTNTEAFF. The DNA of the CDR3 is TGTGCCAGCTCACCAGGCGCACAGACTAACACTGAAGCTTTCTTT.